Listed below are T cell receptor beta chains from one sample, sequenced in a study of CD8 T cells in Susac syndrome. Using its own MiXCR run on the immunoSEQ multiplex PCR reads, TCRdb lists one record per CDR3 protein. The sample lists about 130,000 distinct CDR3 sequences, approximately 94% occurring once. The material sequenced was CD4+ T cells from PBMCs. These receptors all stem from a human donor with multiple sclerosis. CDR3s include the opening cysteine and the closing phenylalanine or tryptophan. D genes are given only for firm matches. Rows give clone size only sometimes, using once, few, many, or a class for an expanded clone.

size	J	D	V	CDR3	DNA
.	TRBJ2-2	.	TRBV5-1	CASSVEGSGELFF	TGCGCCAGCAGCGTGGAGGGATCCGGGGAGCTTTTTTTT
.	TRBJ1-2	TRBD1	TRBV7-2	CASSRGTATYGYTF	TGTGCCAGCAGCCGAGGGACAGCAACCTATGGCTACACCTTC
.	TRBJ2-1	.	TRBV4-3	CASSLETASSYNEQFF	TGCGCCAGCAGCCTAGAGACAGCCAGCTCCTACAATGAGCAGTTCTTC
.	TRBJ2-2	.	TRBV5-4	CASSWGASGNTGELFF	TGTGCCAGCAGCTGGGGGGCTAGCGGGAACACCGGGGAGCTGTTTTTT
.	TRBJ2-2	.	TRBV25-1	CATRGIGNTGELFF	TGTGCCACCCGGGGCATCGGGAACACCGGGGAGCTGTTTTTT
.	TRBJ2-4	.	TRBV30	CAWGNRQGGAKNIQYF	TGTGCCTGGGGAAACCGTCAGGGGGGAGCCAAAAACATTCAGTACTTC
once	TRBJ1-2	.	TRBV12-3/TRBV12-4	CASRAVGTGANYGYTF	TGTGCCAGCAGGGCGGTGGGGACCGGGGCTAACTATGGCTACACCTTC
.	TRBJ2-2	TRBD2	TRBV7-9	CASTASGNTGELFF	TGTGCCAGCACGGCTAGCGGTAACACCGGGGAGCTGTTTTTT
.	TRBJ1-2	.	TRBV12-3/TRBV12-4	CASSSWGNEYGYTF	TGTGCCAGCAGTTCCTGGGGCAACGAATATGGCTACACCTTC
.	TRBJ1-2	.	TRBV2	CASSEQGLYGYTF	TGTGCCAGCAGTGAACAGGGGCTCTATGGCTACACCTTC
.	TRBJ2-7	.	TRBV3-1	CASSQAINSYEQYF	TGTGCCAGCAGCCAAGCCATCAATTCCTACGAGCAGTACTTC
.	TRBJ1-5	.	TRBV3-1	CASSQDPANQPQHF	TGTGCCAGCAGCCAAGATCCGGCCAATCAGCCCCAGCATTTT
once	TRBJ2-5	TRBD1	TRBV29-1	CSVVSTGGLETQYF	TGCAGCGTTGTATCGACAGGGGGCCTGGAGACCCAGTACTTC
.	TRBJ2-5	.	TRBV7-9	CASSFLQGSETQYF	TGTGCCAGCAGCTTCTTGCAGGGATCGGAGACCCAGTACTTC
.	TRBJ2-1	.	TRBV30	CAWRAQPNEQFF	TGTGCCTGGAGGGCCCAACCCAATGAGCAGTTCTTC
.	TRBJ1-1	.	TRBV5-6	CASSTVREGTEAFF	TGTGCCAGCAGCACAGTCAGGGAGGGCACTGAAGCTTTCTTT
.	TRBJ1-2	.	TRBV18	CASSPQPGGYGYTF	TGTGCCAGCTCACCACAGCCAGGTGGCTATGGCTACACCTTC
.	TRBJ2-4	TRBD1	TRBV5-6	CASSPPRGIANIQYF	TGTGCCAGCAGCCCCCCCAGGGGGATCGCAAACATTCAGTACTTC
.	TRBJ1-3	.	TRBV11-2	CASSLLLDTIYF	TGTGCCAGCAGCCTTCTTTTGGACACCATATATTTT
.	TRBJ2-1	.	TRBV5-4	CASSTREGPNSYNEQFF	TGTGCCAGCAGTACCCGAGAGGGACCAAACTCCTACAATGAGCAGTTCTTC
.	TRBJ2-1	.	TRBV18	CASSPAIYNEQFF	TGTGCCAGCTCACCAGCAATATACAATGAGCAGTTCTTC
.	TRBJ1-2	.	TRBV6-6	CASSYSSGYTF	TGTGCCAGCAGTTACTCGAGTGGCTACACCTTC
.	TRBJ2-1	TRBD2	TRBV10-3	CASLGSGGDEQFF	TGTGCCTCACTGGGTAGCGGGGGGGATGAGCAGTTCTTC
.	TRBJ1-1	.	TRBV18	CASSPDWGKNTEAFF	TGTGCCAGCTCACCAGACTGGGGTAAGAACACTGAAGCTTTCTTT
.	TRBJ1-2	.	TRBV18	CASSPGPGPNYGYTF	TGTGCCAGCTCACCTGGCCCCGGGCCAAACTATGGCTACACCTTC
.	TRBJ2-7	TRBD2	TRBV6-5	CASRALAGAVYEQYF	TGTGCCAGCAGGGCGCTAGCGGGGGCCGTCTACGAGCAGTACTTC
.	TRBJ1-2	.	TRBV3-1	CASSQDNGYTF	TGTGCCAGCAGCCAAGACAATGGCTACACCTTC
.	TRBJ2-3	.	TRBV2	CASSSGQTGPTDTQYF	TGTGCCAGCAGTTCAGGACAGACGGGCCCCACAGATACGCAGTATTTT
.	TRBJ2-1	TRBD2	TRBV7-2	CASSSPGAGGIKQFF	TGTGCCAGCAGCTCCCCGGGGGCGGGGGGTATAAAGCAGTTCTTC
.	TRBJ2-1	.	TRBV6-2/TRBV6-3	CASKEFSYNEQFF	TGTGCCAGCAAGGAGTTTTCCTACAATGAGCAGTTCTTC
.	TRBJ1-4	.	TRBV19	CASSVQGSTEKLFF	TGTGCCAGTAGTGTACAGGGCTCTACTGAAAAACTGTTTTTT
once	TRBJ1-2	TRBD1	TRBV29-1	CSVDSGQGPSNYGYTF	TGCAGCGTCGACTCGGGACAGGGTCCCTCTAACTATGGCTACACCTTC
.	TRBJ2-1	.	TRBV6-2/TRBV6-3	CASTRSGSSHEQFF	TGTGCCAGCACCCGGAGCGGTTCCAGCCATGAGCAGTTCTTC
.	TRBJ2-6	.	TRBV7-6	CASSLGGVSGANVLTF	TGTGCCAGCAGCTTAGGGGGGGTATCTGGGGCCAACGTCCTGACTTTC
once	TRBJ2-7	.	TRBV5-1	CASSLDGGGEQYF	TGCGCCAGCAGCTTGGATGGGGGAGGCGAGCAGTACTTC
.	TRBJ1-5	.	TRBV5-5	CASTLSASGVNQPQHF	TGTGCCAGCACCTTAAGCGCTTCAGGGGTTAATCAGCCCCAGCATTTT
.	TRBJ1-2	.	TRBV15	CATSRDRAINYGYTF	TGTGCCACCAGCAGAGATCGGGCCATTAACTATGGCTACACCTTC
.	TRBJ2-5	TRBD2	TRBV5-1	CASSPGVAGEETQYF	TGCGCCAGCAGCCCCGGGGTAGCGGGAGAGGAGACCCAGTACTTC
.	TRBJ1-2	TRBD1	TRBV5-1	CASTGQENYGYTF	TGCGCCAGCACCGGACAGGAAAACTATGGCTACACCTTC
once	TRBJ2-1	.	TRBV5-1	CASSLIGYNEQFF	TGCGCCAGCAGCTTGATTGGGTACAATGAGCAGTTCTTC
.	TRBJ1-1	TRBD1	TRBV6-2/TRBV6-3	CASSSRQGLIEAFF	TGTGCCAGCAGTTCCCGACAGGGCCTAATTGAAGCTTTCTTT
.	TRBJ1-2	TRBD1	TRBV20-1	CSARGTGGDNYGYTF	TGCAGTGCTAGGGGGACAGGAGGGGATAACTATGGCTACACCTTC
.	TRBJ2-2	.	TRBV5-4	CASSLGAGPNTGELFF	TGTGCCAGCAGCTTGGGGGCGGGGCCGAACACCGGGGAGCTGTTTTTT
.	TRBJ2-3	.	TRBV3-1	CASSRLADTQYF	TGTGCCAGCAGCCGACTAGCAGATACGCAGTATTTT
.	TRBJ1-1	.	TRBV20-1	CSASAGGAFF	TGCAGTGCTAGCGCGGGTGGAGCTTTCTTT
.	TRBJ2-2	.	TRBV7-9	CASSRLGDTGELFF	TGTGCCAGCAGTCGGCTAGGGGACACCGGGGAGCTGTTTTTT
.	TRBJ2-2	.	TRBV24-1	CATSDFPGPGELFF	TGTGCCACCAGTGATTTCCCGGGCCCCGGGGAGCTGTTTTTT
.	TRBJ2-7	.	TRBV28	CASSPGDGRVYEQYF	TGTGCCAGCAGCCCAGGGGACGGGAGAGTCTACGAGCAGTACTTC
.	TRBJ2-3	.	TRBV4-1	CASSRSGAGADTQYF	TGCGCCAGCAGCCGTAGCGGAGCCGGGGCAGATACGCAGTATTTT
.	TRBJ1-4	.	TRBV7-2	CASSSAGPQEKLFF	TGTGCCAGCAGCTCTGCTGGGCCTCAGGAAAAACTGTTTTTT
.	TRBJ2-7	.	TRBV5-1	CASSLDSVAGEQYF	TGCGCCAGCAGCTTGGATTCGGTCGCAGGGGAGCAGTACTTC
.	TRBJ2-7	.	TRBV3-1	CASSQVEYEQYF	TGTGCCAGCAGCCAAGTAGAATACGAGCAGTACTTC
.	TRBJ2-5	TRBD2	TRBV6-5	CASSYSSFGGETQYF	TGTGCCAGCAGTTACTCGAGTTTCGGGGGGGAGACCCAGTACTTC
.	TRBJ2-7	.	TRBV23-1	CASSQPGVIGLYEQYF	TGCGCCAGCAGTCAACCAGGGGTCATCGGGCTATACGAGCAGTACTTC
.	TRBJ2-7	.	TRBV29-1	CSVGLTFYEQYF	TGCAGCGTTGGGCTGACTTTCTACGAGCAGTACTTC
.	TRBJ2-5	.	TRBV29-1	CSVPGTFSAQYF	TGCAGCGTTCCCGGGACTTTTTCGGCCCAGTACTTC
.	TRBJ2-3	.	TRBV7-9	CASSTPPGGRSTDTQYF	TGTGCCAGCAGCACTCCCCCCGGGGGACGAAGCACAGATACGCAGTATTTT
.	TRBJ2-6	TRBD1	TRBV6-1	CASSPRQGAGGANVLTF	TGTGCCAGCAGCCCCCGACAGGGGGCGGGAGGGGCCAACGTCCTGACTTTC
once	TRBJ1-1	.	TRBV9	CASSAGTPPAEAFF	TGTGCCAGCAGCGCCGGGACCCCCCCGGCCGAAGCTTTCTTT
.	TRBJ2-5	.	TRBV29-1	CSVGTAQETQYF	TGCAGCGTTGGGACAGCCCAAGAGACCCAGTACTTC